The rows below give T cell receptor beta chains drawn from one sample of a study of cytomegalovirus exposure and HLA in healthy donors. Only in-frame clones appear in the TCRdb table, and some are missing; sequencing was by immunoSEQ multiplex PCR. The table lists roughly 150,000 clones, about 72% of them singletons, with more than 1.4% in the top ten. Sequencing was done on a sample of PBMCs. The receptors come from a male donor in good health and CMV-seronegative. The CDR3 runs from the conserved cysteine through the conserved F or W.

>TRBV18
CASSPQTSGRRWEQYF
>TRBV6-5
CASSPGYNQPQHF
>TRBV6-1
CASMRIPSSTDTQYF
>TRBV7-6
CASSLGTGDDNYGYTF
>TRBV30
CAWSSPGAYEQYF
>TRBV6-1
CASSERDGAEFSYEQYF
>TRBV7-2
CASSLVQGSGETQYF
>TRBV4-2
CASSQDTSGGSYNEQFF
>TRBV10-3
CATTFSGARTDTQYF
>TRBV5-5
CASSLGSLQETQYF
>TRBV4-1
CASSQDSTAPYGYAF
>TRBV21-1
CASSKVGQSSYNSPLHF
>TRBV28
CASSPPPWDRTKNIQYF
>TRBV7-9
CASSLGAGRNTEAFF
>TRBV2
CASRTGGGGTEAFF
>TRBV7-3
CASSLSVNNEQYF
>TRBV15
CATSGDPGQGADTQYF
>TRBV5-6
CASSLDAKMNTEAFF
>TRBV7-9
CASSPTGADTQYF
>TRBV6-4
CATQADGDTGELFF
>TRBV7-8
CASSSTSGTAREQYF
>TRBV5-1
CASSIDMREQYF
>TRBV27
CASRLRGGLPGELFF
>TRBV5-1
CASSLSSDTQYF
>TRBV4-2
CASSQGGGEQFF
>TRBV6-6
CASSTPTGNTEAFF
>TRBV19
CASSPLTGGGSRETQYF
>TRBV27
CASSFNRGSSEQYF